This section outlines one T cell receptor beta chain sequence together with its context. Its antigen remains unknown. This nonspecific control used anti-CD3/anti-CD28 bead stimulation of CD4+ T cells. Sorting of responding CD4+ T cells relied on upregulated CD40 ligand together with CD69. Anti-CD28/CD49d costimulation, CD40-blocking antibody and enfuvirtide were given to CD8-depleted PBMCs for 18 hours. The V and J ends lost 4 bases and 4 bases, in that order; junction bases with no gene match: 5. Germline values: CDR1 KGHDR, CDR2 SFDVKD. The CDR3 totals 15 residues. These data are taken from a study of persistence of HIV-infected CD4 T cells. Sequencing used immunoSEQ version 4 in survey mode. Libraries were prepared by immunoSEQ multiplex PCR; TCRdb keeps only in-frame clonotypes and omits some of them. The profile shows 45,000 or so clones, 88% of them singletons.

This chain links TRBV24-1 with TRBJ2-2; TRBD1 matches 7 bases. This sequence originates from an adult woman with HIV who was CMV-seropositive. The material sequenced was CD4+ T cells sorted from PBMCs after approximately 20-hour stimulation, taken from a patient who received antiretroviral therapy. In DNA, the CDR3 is TGTGCCACCAGTGACCGGGACAGTTTCACCGGGGAGCTGTTTTTT. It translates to CATSDRDSFTGELFF.